A single T cell receptor beta chain is shown here with its context. This table comes from immunoSEQ multiplex PCR, and its TCRdb copy is limited to in-frame clones, with some not included. Among 80,000 to 100,000 clones listed, roughly 92% were seen once. The sample belongs to a study of T cell changes during pregnancy in multiple sclerosis. This specimen was peripheral blood, taken after pregnancy. This TCR was sampled from a female donor with multiple sclerosis, enrolled in a pregnancy study.

The CDR3 is CASSSGGGGAETQYF. DNA for the CDR3: TGTGCCAGCAGCTCGGGGGGAGGTGGGGCAGAGACCCAGTACTTC. V is TRBV5-6 and J is TRBJ2-5, with 7 bases fitting TRBD2. This CDR3 has 15 residues. The V gene's germline CDR1 is SGHDT and CDR2 YYEEEE. Unmatched junction bases numbered 9, after V lost 3 bases and J lost 4 bases.